This T cell receptor beta chain was obtained from a study of blood T cells in healthy people across ages. Whole-study findings and limits: Diversity was higher, and naive CD4+ cells more numerous, in long-lived donors than in aged donors.

This clonotype was recorded a few times. Its antigen is currently unknown. This CDR3 is 15 amino acids long. Trimming shortened V by 5 bases and J by 3 bases, and 14 bases separated the two germline ends. The germline V gene has CDR1 MDHEN and CDR2 SYDVKM. Through a sample-barcoded 5' primer and a J-beta primer mix, a second PCR was run for roughly 6 to 11 cycles. TCRdb redid the calling of the 5' RACE reads with MiXCR, one entry per CDR3 protein. The table includes about 1 million distinct CDR3 sequences, 40% to 50% detected once. The sequence derives from a woman aged 55-69 years in good health. Sequencing used blood. The chain carries TRBV28 and TRBJ1-5; tentatively, D is TRBD1 (5 bases). CDR3 DNA: TGTGCCAGCAGTACCTCGGGGCAGCACAATCAGCCCCAGCATTTT. This translates into CASSTSGQHNQPQHF. Using reference TRBV28 and TRBJ1-5 for the parts outside the CDR3, the full variable domain is DVKVTQSSRYLVKRTGEKVFLECVQDMDHENMFWYRQDPGLGLRLIYFSYDVKMKEKGDIPEGYSVSREKKERFSLILESASTNQTSMYLCASSTSGQHNQPQHFGDGTRLSIL.